The 22 T cell receptor beta chains in this list originate from one sample, sequenced in a study of OX40 agonist ivuxolimab in advanced cancers. Data came from immunoSEQ multiplex PCR; TCRdb stores just in-frame clones and leaves some out. Of about 58,000 clones listed, over 75% were seen once; the top ten hold approximately 3.5%. Material: CD4+ or CD8+ T cells sorted from blood, obtained in a trial of the OX40 agonist ivuxolimab. These receptors were collected from an adult with an advanced solid tumor such as melanoma, head and neck, liver or kidney cancer.

The V call is TRBV18, the J call TRBJ2-1; 9 nucleotides agree with TRBD2. CDR3 length: 17 amino acids. The V gene's germline CDR1 is KGHSH and CDR2 LQKENI. Trimming cost V 3 bases and J 2 bases; bases outside gene matches: 8. The chain's CDR3 is CASSPNLIAGAYNEQFF. In DNA, the CDR3 is TGTGCCAGCTCACCTAATCTAATAGCGGGAGCCTACAATGAGCAGTTCTTC.

The rearrangement uses TRBV5-1 and TRBJ1-3; 11 bases match TRBD1. The CDR3 loop spans 16 amino acids. The V gene end was trimmed by 3 bases and the J gene end by 4 bases; junction bases not matched to a gene: 6. Looked up from germline, CDR1 is SGHRS and CDR2 is YFSETQ. The CDR3 DNA reads as TGCGCCAGCAGCTCAGGACAGGGGGCATCAGGAAACACCATATATTTT. It translates to CASSSGQGASGNTIYF. Combining the CDR3 with reference TRBV5-1 and TRBJ1-3 gives the whole variable domain KAGVTQTPRYLIKTRGQQVTLSCSPISGHRSVSWYQQTPGQGLQFLFEYFSETQRNKGNFPGRFSGRQFSNSRSEMNVSTLELGDSALYLCASSSGQGASGNTIYFGEGSWLTVV.

V and J are TRBV29-1 and TRBJ2-1, with D hard to call. From germline, CDR1 is SQVTM and CDR2 ANQGSEA. V shed 6 bases and J shed 2 bases, with 11 bases lying between them. The CDR3 is 13 amino acids. CDR3 protein: CSVGSVTYNEQFF. Written as DNA, the CDR3 is TGCAGCGTCGGTAGTGTTACCTACAATGAGCAGTTCTTC.

This chain links TRBV21-1 with TRBJ2-1; the DNA was not used to check the table's D call, TRBD2. TRBV21-1 is an annotated pseudogene. The CDR3 runs 14 residues. The CDR3 reads CASSRGVGLDEQFF. In DNA form, the CDR3 reads TGTGCCAGCAGCAGGGGGGTGGGGTTGGATGAGCAGTTCTTC.

The chain combines TRBV28 with TRBJ1-1; D remains ambiguous. The germline gives CDR1 MDHEN, CDR2 SYDVKM. V was shortened by 7 bases and J by 1 base, with 10 bases between the two germline ends. CDR3 size: 13 residues. CDR3 amino acids: CASTLETNTEAFF. The CDR3 DNA sequence: TGTGCCAGCACTCTCGAAACGAACACTGAAGCTTTCTTT. The variable domain in full, with the rest retrieved from reference TRBV28 and TRBJ1-1, is DVKVTQSSRYLVKRTGEKVFLECVQDMDHENMFWYRQDPGLGLRLIYFSYDVKMKEKGDIPEGYSVSREKKERFSLILESASTNQTSMYLCASTLETNTEAFFGQGTRLTVV.

This clone was counted a few times. The genes are TRBV7-3 and TRBJ2-1; D remains unclear. Deletions cut 2 bases from V and 7 bases from J, with 3 bases between. Germline CDR1 is SGHTA and CDR2 is FQGTGA. The CDR3 runs 11 residues. CDR3 sequence reads: CASSLGNEQFF. For the CDR3, the DNA is TGTGCCAGCAGCTTAGGGAATGAGCAGTTCTTC.

The chain couples TRBV7-8 to TRBJ2-5; 9 positions match TRBD2. The V and J ends lost 5 bases and 5 bases, in that order; junction bases with no gene match: 15. Germline CDR1 reads SGHVS; CDR2 reads FQNEAQ. The CDR3 length is 17 residues. As DNA, the CDR3 is TGTGCCAGCAGCCCTTCACTAGCGGGCCTACGCCAGGAGACCCAGTACTTC. The encoded protein is CASSPSLAGLRQETQYF.

This chain links TRBV4-3 with TRBJ1-5; no clear D gene. V lost 0 bases to trimming and J lost 0 bases, with 6 bases between them. Germline-derived CDR1 and CDR2 are LGHNA and YSLEER. The CDR3 extends over 15 amino acids. As DNA, the CDR3 is TGCGCCAGCAGCCAAGACGCGCTTAGCAATCAGCCCCAGCATTTT. Translated: CASSQDALSNQPQHF.

The gene calls are TRBV7-9 and TRBJ2-2; no clear D. Trimming left V 0 bases short and J 2 bases short, with 4 bases between. The CDR3 covers 14 residues. CDR1 SEHNR and CDR2 FQNEAQ come from the germline V gene (reference sequence). In DNA, the CDR3 is TGTGCCAGCAGCTTAGCAGATAACACCGGGGAGCTGTTTTTT. Protein sequence: CASSLADNTGELFF.

The J gene is TRBJ2-1, the V gene TRBV5-1; 7 bases align to TRBD2. V lost 5 bases and J lost 3; bases outside the gene matches: 8. The CDR3 sequence is 15 residues long. CDR1 and CDR2 from the germline V gene are SGHRS and YFSETQ. The CDR3 here is CASRGIAGLYNEQFF. In DNA form, the CDR3 reads TGCGCCAGCAGGGGAATAGCGGGCCTCTACAATGAGCAGTTCTTC.

The V call is TRBV27, the J call TRBJ2-3, with D tentatively TRBD2 (5 bases). This CDR3 contains 15 residues. Germline CDR1 is MNHEY and CDR2 is SMNVEV (reference sequence). V gave up 3 bases and J gave up 0 bases, with 10 bases separating them. The CDR3 sequence: CASSFASPSTDTQYF. CDR3 DNA: TGTGCCAGCAGTTTTGCTAGCCCAAGCACAGATACGCAGTATTTT.

This clone came up a few times. This sequence joins TRBV19 and TRBJ1-4; D is perhaps TRBD1 (6 bases). Germline-derived CDR1 and CDR2 are LNHDA and SQIVND (reference sequence). V was clipped by 10 bases and J by 3 bases, with 12 bases between them. The CDR3 spans 13 residues. The CDR3 here is CANPGQANEKLFF. The CDR3 DNA reads as TGTGCCAACCCGGGACAAGCTAATGAAAAACTGTTTTTT.

The chain recombines TRBV27 with TRBJ2-1; D is unresolved. This CDR3 spans 15 amino acids. V lost 5 bases, J lost 1 base, and 12 bases lay in between. Germline lookup yields CDR1 MNHEY and CDR2 SMNVEV (reference sequence). CDR3 residues: CASSRRRTSYNEQFF. CDR3 DNA sequence: TGTGCCAGCAGTCGAAGGCGAACTTCCTACAATGAGCAGTTCTTC.

This chain connects TRBV18 to TRBJ2-5; no clear D. This CDR3 comprises 13 residues. Trimming cost V 2 bases and J 4 bases, with 8 bases left between them. Germline lookup yields CDR1 KGHSH and CDR2 LQKENI. The CDR3 loop is CASSPGAGETQYF. In nucleotides, the CDR3 is TGTGCCAGCTCACCAGGAGCCGGAGAGACCCAGTACTTC.

A few counts support this clone. This chain joins TRBV4-1 and TRBJ2-2, with D perhaps given as TRBD1 or TRBD2 (6 bases each). Germline loops: CDR1 MGHRA, CDR2 YSYEKL. Between the trimmed V and J ends, which lost 1 base and 4 bases, there was a span of 16 bases. There are 17 residues in the CDR3. CDR3 residues: CASSQGGARGRTGELFF. The CDR3 DNA reads TGCGCCAGCAGCCAAGGGGGGGCTAGGGGCCGCACCGGGGAGCTGTTTTTT.

In this sample, this clone turned up once. This chain links TRBV18 with TRBJ2-5; possible D gene TRBD1, 5 bases. Trimming shortened V by 6 bases and J by 4 bases, and 9 bases separated the two germline ends. The CDR3 is 12 amino acids. Germline CDR1 is KGHSH and CDR2 is LQKENI. The CDR3 loop reads CASSPDRETQYF. The DNA for the CDR3 is TGTGCCAGCTCCCCTGACAGAGAGACCCAGTACTTC.

V and J are TRBV5-8 and TRBJ1-4; D remains unclear. V dropped 1 base and J dropped 8 bases, with 9 bases sitting between them. The V gene's germline CDR1 is SGHTS and CDR2 YDEGEE. The CDR3 is made up of 13 amino acids. The CDR3: CASSLYSVEKLFF. The CDR3 nucleotides read TGTGCCAGCAGCTTGTATTCTGTGGAAAAACTGTTTTTT.

This clone was recorded once. This rearrangement joins TRBV19 to TRBJ2-6; possibly TRBD1 for D (5 bases). Germline CDR1 is LNHDA and CDR2 is SQIVND (reference sequence). This CDR3 is built from 17 residues. Trimming pared 4 bases from V and 0 bases from J, leaving 13 bases between. The CDR3 sequence is CASSNPLRASGANVLTF. CDR3 nucleotides: TGTGCCAGTAGTAACCCCCTCAGGGCCTCTGGGGCCAACGTCCTGACTTTC.

The rearrangement uses TRBV7-2 and TRBJ1-2; tentatively, D is TRBD1 (6 bases). The germline gives CDR1 SGHTA, CDR2 FQGNSA. V was pared by 2 bases and J by 7 bases, with 17 bases between. The CDR3 runs 15 residues. The CDR3 loop reads CASSLQTGIVGGYTF. The CDR3 DNA sequence: TGTGCCAGCAGCTTACAAACAGGGATTGTCGGTGGCTACACCTTC.

This clone appeared a few times. The chain carries TRBV28 and TRBJ2-2, with D unclear. With 3 bases removed from V and 0 bases from J, the gap between germline ends came to 14 bases. Germline V CDR1 and CDR2: MDHEN, SYDVKM. CDR3 length: 17 amino acids. CDR3 bases: TGTGCCAGCAGTTTTTGGCCGCGAGGTACGAACACCGGGGAGCTGTTTTTT. Translation gives CASSFWPRGTNTGELFF.

V usage is TRBV29-1 and J usage is TRBJ2-5; 10 nucleotides match TRBD2. The CDR3 consists of 14 residues. With V trimmed by 4 bases and J by 4 bases, 6 bases remained unmatched. Germline lookup yields CDR1 SQVTM and CDR2 ANQGSEA. The DNA for the CDR3 is TGCAGCGTTGTTCCTAGCGGGAGAAGAGAGACCCAGTACTTC. It yields the protein CSVVPSGRRETQYF.

V is TRBV30 and J is TRBJ1-2; possible D gene TRBD1, 5 bases. Germline-derived CDR1 and CDR2 are GTSNPN and SVGIG (reference sequence). Trimming took 3 bases from V and 3 from J, leaving 11 bases between them. This CDR3 spans 13 amino acids. CDR3 coding DNA: TGTGCCTGGAGCCGCGGGACCTACTATGGCTACACCTTC. It codes for CAWSRGTYYGYTF.